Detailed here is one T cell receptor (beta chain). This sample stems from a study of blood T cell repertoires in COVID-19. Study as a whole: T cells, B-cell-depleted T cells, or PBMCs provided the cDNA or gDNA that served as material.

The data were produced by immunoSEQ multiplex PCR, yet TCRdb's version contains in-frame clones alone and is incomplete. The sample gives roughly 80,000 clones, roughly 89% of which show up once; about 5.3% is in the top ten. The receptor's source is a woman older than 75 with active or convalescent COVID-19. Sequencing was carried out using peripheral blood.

CDR3 loop: CASSRQGAKFGYTF. For the CDR3, the DNA is TGTGCCAGCAGTAGGCAGGGGGCGAAGTTTGGCTACACCTTC. The J gene is TRBJ1-2, the V gene TRBV6-6, with 8 bases that match TRBD1. This CDR3 comprises 14 residues. Germline loops: CDR1 MNHNY, CDR2 SVGAGI (reference sequence). V trimming: 5 bases; J trimming: 7 bases; junction bases outside the gene matches: 9.